The 20 T cell receptor beta chains reported below all come from one sample, sequenced in a study of shared clonotypes between healthy human individuals. Assay used: immunoSEQ multiplex PCR; TCRdb lists only in-frame clones, some missing. The sample holds about 2.4 million clones; approximately 93% are singletons and the top ten take 0.36%. Sequencing was carried out using naive CD4+ T cells from PBMCs. Noted subset: CD45RA+ positively selected. Receptor source: a young man in good health. Some clones in this sample may be carry-over from other donors' samples.

Here the CDR3 reads CASTSSGDTQYF. CDR3 coding DNA: TGTGCCAGCACGAGCTCGGGAGATACGCAGTATTTT. The rearrangement joins TRBV28 to TRBJ2-3, with D unclear. The CDR3 loop spans 12 amino acids. Trimming shortened V by 7 bases and J by 5 bases, and 10 bases separated the two germline ends. In germline, CDR1 is MDHEN, CDR2 SYDVKM.

The chain recombines TRBV27 with TRBJ1-2; D remains ambiguous. This CDR3 has 15 amino acids. The V and J ends lost 4 bases and 2 bases respectively, with 14 bases between them. The germline CDR1 and CDR2 sequences are MNHEY and SMNVEV (reference sequence). CDR3 loop: CASSSLGAGNYGYTF. The CDR3 coding sequence is TGTGCCAGCAGTTCCCTCGGCGCAGGAAACTATGGCTACACCTTC.

Note on this clone: Other DNA sequences of this sample code for an identical CDR3. J is TRBJ1-2 and V is TRBV6-6; D is unclear. The CDR3 is 13 residues long. V was cut by 0 bases and J by 2 bases, with 4 bases left in between. Germline V lookup: CDR1 MNHNY, CDR2 SVGAGI (reference sequence). This chain's CDR3 is CASSYSANYGYTF. The CDR3 coding sequence is TGTGCCAGCAGTTACTCGGCAAACTATGGCTACACCTTC.

Remarks on this clone: The DNA is left out, because the CDR3 cannot be placed on it with certainty; the CDR3 is given as TCRdb lists it. This rearrangement joins TRBV11-1 to TRBJ2-7. The CDR3 length is 16 residues, termini included. Germline-derived CDR1 and CDR2 are SGHAT and FQDESV (reference sequence). The CDR3 protein is CASSFPSVADRFEQYF.

The V call is TRBV29-1, the J call TRBJ1-3; D not certain. The CDR3 runs to 13 residues. Per germline, CDR1 SQVTM and CDR2 ANQGSEA. The V and J ends lost 0 bases and 7 bases respectively, with 10 bases between them. CDR3 protein: CSVEDSSKNTIYF. CDR3 nucleotides: TGCAGCGTTGAAGATAGCTCGAAGAACACCATATATTTT.

The V gene is TRBV14, the J gene TRBJ1-2; a weak D match, TRBD1 (5 bases). Trimming shortened V by 0 bases and J by 5 bases, and 7 bases separated the two germline ends. The CDR3 is made up of 13 amino acids. CDR1 is SGHDN, CDR2 FVKESK, per germline. The CDR3 region is CASSQEDIYGYTF. The CDR3 DNA reads as TGTGCCAGCAGCCAAGAGGACATTTATGGCTACACCTTC.

The chain joins TRBV27 to TRBJ2-1; 7 bases are a match to TRBD1. Germline V CDR1 and CDR2: MNHEY, SMNVEV (reference sequence). V shed 5 bases, J shed 0 bases, and the junction held 4 bases outside the gene matches. The CDR3 length is 15 residues. The CDR3 DNA reads TGTGCCAGCAGTGGACAGGTACGCTCCTACAATGAGCAGTTCTTC. This translates into CASSGQVRSYNEQFF.

The CDR3 is CASSTGTASYEQYF. The CDR3 DNA follows: TGCGCCAGTTCCACCGGGACAGCGTCCTACGAGCAGTACTTC. V is TRBV10-1 and J is TRBJ2-7, with 7 bases lining up with TRBD1. The CDR3 runs to 14 residues. Germline lookup yields CDR1 WNHNN and CDR2 SYGVQD (reference sequence). V lost 9 bases and J lost 1; bases outside the gene matches: 9.

The chain couples TRBV9 to TRBJ2-2; 16 bases line up with TRBD2. The CDR3 spans 16 residues. Germline V gene lookup returns CDR1 SGDLS and CDR2 YYNGEE. V lost 3 bases, J lost 7 bases, and 3 bases stayed unmatched. The CDR3 sequence: CASSAGTSGRGGELFF. The CDR3 nucleotides are TGTGCCAGCAGCGCCGGGACTAGCGGGAGGGGCGGGGAGCTGTTTTTT.

Concerning this clone: This same CDR3 is encoded by further DNA sequences in the sample. The chain combines TRBV18 with TRBJ2-5; D ambiguous. Germline V lookup: CDR1 KGHSH, CDR2 LQKENI. The V and J ends lost 3 bases and 2 bases respectively, with 7 bases between them. The CDR3 totals 13 residues. The CDR3 loop is CASSPTTQETQYF. CDR3 in DNA: TGTGCCAGCTCACCGACGACACAAGAGACCCAGTACTTC.

The chain has TRBV6-1 and TRBJ2-1; 9 bases line up with TRBD2. Germline values: CDR1 MNHNS, CDR2 SASEGT. J was trimmed by 10 bases and V by 1 base; bases with no gene match: 8. This CDR3 has 15 residues. DNA for the CDR3: TGTGCCAGCAGTGAAGGTCTAGCGGGATTGGGAGAGCAGTTCTTC. The encoded protein is CASSEGLAGLGEQFF.

The chain has TRBV5-4 and TRBJ2-3, with TRBD2 matching over 12 bases. The CDR3 is made up of 15 amino acids. CDR1 and CDR2 from the germline V gene are SGHNT and YYREEE (reference sequence). V trimming: 3 bases; J trimming: 4 bases; junction bases outside the gene matches: 3. CDR3 sequence: CASSSSGRAPDTQYF. In DNA form, the CDR3 reads TGTGCCAGCAGCTCTAGCGGGAGGGCCCCAGATACGCAGTATTTT.

The rearrangement joins TRBV13 to TRBJ2-7; perhaps TRBD2 as D (6 bases). The CDR3 totals 16 residues. Germline V gene sequence: CDR1 PRHDT, CDR2 FYEKMQ (reference sequence). V was clipped by 4 bases and J by 4 bases, with 20 bases between them. The CDR3 bases are TGTGCCAGCAGCTACCGACAGCTTCGTAGCGGATACGAGCAGTACTTC. The encoded protein is CASSYRQLRSGYEQYF.

The V and J genes are TRBV10-3 and TRBJ1-1; D is unresolved. Per the germline V gene, CDR1 is ENHRY and CDR2 is SYGVKD. The V end was cut by 6 bases, the J end by 1 base, with 9 bases between. The CDR3 totals 13 residues. The chain's CDR3 is CAIRGVANTEAFF. Written as DNA, the CDR3 is TGTGCCATCAGGGGTGTCGCGAACACTGAAGCTTTCTTT.

This clone was seen only once. V usage is TRBV18 and J usage is TRBJ2-3; 12 bases map to TRBD2. Germline CDR1 KGHSH, CDR2 LQKENI. This CDR3 has 15 residues. The trim removed 5 bases at V and 3 bases at J, leaving 3 bases unmatched. As DNA, the CDR3 is TGTGCCAGCTCAAAGACTAGCGGGAGTACAGATACGCAGTATTTT. This codes for CASSKTSGSTDTQYF.

This sequence joins TRBV14 and TRBJ2-7; TRBD2 agrees at 14 bases. The germline V gene encodes CDR1 SGHDN and CDR2 FVKESK. The ends lost 4 bases at V and 2 bases at J; junction bases unmatched: 1. This CDR3 region has 15 residues. The CDR3 DNA reads as TGTGCCAGCAGCCGGACTAGCGGGGGGACCTACGAGCAGTACTTC. Translating gives CASSRTSGGTYEQYF.

The chain has TRBV5-1 and TRBJ2-7; D may correspond to TRBD1 or TRBD2 (5 bases each). CDR1 and CDR2 (germline): SGHRS, YFSETQ. Trimming took off 5 bases at V and 3 bases at J, with 12 bases between the two ends. CDR3 length: 13 residues. DNA for the CDR3: TGCGCCAGCAGAAAGGTTGGGGGCTACGAGCAGTACTTC. This sequence encodes CASRKVGGYEQYF.

The chain is built from TRBV9 and TRBJ1-4; 9 bases map to TRBD1. Germline CDR1 and CDR2: SGDLS and YYNGEE. This CDR3 contains 17 residues. Unmatched junction bases numbered 16, after V lost 3 bases and J lost 10 bases. In DNA, the CDR3 is TGTGCCAGCAGCGCCACCGTCTGGACAGGGGAGGAAGGAAAACTGTTTTTT. It encodes CASSATVWTGEEGKLFF.

V usage is TRBV21-1 and J usage is TRBJ2-7; TRBD1, the table's D call, lacks a check against the DNA. TRBV21-1 counts as a pseudogene. The CDR3 is made up of 11 amino acids. The DNA of the CDR3 is TGTGCCAGCTTTCACAGCTACGAGCAGTACTTC. Translation: CASFHSYEQYF.

The rearrangement uses TRBV28 and TRBJ2-3, with a weak D call TRBD1 (6 bases). CDR1 MDHEN and CDR2 SYDVKM come from the germline V gene. Trimming left V 2 bases short and J 1 base short, with 16 bases between. The CDR3 is 17 residues long. This CDR3 reads CASSLTGRGIRTDTQYF. The CDR3 DNA reads as TGTGCCAGCAGTTTAACGGGCAGGGGAATTCGCACAGATACGCAGTATTTT.